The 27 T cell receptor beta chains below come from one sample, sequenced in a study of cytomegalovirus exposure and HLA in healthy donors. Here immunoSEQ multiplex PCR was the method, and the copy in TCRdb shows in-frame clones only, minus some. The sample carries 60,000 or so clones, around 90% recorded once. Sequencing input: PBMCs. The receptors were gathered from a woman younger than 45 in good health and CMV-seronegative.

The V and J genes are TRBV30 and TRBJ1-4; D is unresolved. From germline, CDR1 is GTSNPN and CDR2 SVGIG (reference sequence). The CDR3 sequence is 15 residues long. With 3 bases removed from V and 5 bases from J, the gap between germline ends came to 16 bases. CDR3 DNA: TGTGCCTGGAGCTTAGGAGGCTACCAAAATGAAAAACTGTTTTTT. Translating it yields CAWSLGGYQNEKLFF. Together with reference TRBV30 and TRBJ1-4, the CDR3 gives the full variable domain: SQTIHQWPATLVQPVGSPLSLECTVEGTSNPNLYWYRQAAGRGLQLLFYSVGIGQISSEVPQNLSASRPQDRQFILSSKKLLLSDSGFYLCAWSLGGYQNEKLFFGSGTQLSVL.

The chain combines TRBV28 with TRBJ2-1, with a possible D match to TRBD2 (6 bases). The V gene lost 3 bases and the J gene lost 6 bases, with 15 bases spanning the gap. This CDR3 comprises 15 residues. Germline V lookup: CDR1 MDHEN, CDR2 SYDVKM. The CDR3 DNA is TGTGCCAGCAGTTTGGAAATAGCGGAGGGCAATGAGCAGTTCTTC. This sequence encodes CASSLEIAEGNEQFF.

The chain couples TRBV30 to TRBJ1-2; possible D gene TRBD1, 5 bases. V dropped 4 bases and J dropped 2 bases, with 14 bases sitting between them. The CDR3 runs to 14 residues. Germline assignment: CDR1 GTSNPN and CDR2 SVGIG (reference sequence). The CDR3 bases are TGTGCCTGGACCTCTCCGACAGCCAACTATGGCTACACCTTC. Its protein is CAWTSPTANYGYTF.

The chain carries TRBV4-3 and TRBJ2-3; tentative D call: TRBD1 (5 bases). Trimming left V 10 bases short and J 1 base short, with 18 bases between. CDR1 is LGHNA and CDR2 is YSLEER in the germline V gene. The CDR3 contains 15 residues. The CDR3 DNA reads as TGCGCCAACTACTCAGGGTTTTCCCGCACAGATACGCAGTATTTT. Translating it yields CANYSGFSRTDTQYF.

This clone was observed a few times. In nucleotides, the CDR3 is TGCGCCAGCAGCCAAGATCCCGGGCTAGCGGGTCCCCGAGTTCTGTTCTTC. Amino acid sequence: CASSQDPGLAGPRVLFF. The chain uses TRBV4-3 and TRBJ2-1; 8 nucleotides match TRBD2. CDR1 LGHNA and CDR2 YSLEER come from the germline V gene. V dropped 0 bases and J dropped 15; count of bases not matched to a gene: 19. The CDR3 contains 17 residues.

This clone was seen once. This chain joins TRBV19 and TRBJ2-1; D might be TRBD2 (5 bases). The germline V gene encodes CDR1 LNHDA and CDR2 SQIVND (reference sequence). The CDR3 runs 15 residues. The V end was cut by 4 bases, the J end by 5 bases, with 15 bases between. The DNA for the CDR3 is TGTGCCAGTAGTAGCCCCGGTGGAGGCCACAATGAGCAGTTCTTC. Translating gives CASSSPGGGHNEQFF.

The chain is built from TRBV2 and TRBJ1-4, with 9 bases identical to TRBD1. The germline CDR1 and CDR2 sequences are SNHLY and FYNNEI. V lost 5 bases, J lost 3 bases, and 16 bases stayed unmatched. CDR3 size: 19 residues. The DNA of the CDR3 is TGTGCCAGCAGTTCCACAAAGGACAGGGGAGTGGATGCTAATGAAAAACTGTTTTTT. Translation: CASSSTKDRGVDANEKLFF.

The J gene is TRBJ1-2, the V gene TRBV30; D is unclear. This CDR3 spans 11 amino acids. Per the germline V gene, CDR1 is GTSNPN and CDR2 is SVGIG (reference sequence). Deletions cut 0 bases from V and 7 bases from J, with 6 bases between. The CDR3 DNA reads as TGTGCCTGGAGTGTGTGGAGTGGCTACACCTTC. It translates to CAWSVWSGYTF. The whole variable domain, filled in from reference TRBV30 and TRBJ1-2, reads SQTIHQWPATLVQPVGSPLSLECTVEGTSNPNLYWYRQAAGRGLQLLFYSVGIGQISSEVPQNLSASRPQDRQFILSSKKLLLSDSGFYLCAWSVWSGYTFGSGTRLTVV.

CDR3 bases: TGTGCCAGCAGCGCTAGACCGTTTTCTGGAAACACCATATATTTT. Translating it yields CASSARPFSGNTIYF. This chain connects TRBV9 to TRBJ1-3, with D unclear. Trimming shortened V by 3 bases and J by 1 base, and 11 bases separated the two germline ends. CDR1 is SGDLS and CDR2 is YYNGEE in the germline V gene. CDR3 length: 15 residues.

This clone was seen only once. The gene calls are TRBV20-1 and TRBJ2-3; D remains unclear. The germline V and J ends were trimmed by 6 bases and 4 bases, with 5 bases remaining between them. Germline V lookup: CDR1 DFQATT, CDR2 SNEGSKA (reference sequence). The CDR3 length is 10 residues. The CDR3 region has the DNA TGCAGTGCCCAGTCAGATACGCAGTATTTT. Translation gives CSAQSDTQYF.

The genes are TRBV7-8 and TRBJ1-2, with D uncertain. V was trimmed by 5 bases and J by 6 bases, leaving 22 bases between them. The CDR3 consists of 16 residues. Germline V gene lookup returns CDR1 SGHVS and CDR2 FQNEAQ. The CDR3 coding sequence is TGTGCCAGCAGCCTCGCCTCGGTGCGTGGGCGTGATGGCTACACCTTC. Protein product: CASSLASVRGRDGYTF.

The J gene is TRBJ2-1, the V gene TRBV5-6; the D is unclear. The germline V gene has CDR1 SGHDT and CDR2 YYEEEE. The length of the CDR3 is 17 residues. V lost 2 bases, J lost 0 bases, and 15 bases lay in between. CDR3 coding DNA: TGTGCCAGCAGCTTCGCTAGGCCCTTCAGCTCCTACAATGAGCAGTTCTTC. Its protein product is CASSFARPFSSYNEQFF.

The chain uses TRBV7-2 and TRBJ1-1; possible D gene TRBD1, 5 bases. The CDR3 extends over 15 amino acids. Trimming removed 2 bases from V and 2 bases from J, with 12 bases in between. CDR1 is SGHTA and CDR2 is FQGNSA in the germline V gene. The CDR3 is CASSLSRQLNTEAFF. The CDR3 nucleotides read TGTGCCAGCAGCTTATCCAGACAGCTAAACACTGAAGCTTTCTTT.

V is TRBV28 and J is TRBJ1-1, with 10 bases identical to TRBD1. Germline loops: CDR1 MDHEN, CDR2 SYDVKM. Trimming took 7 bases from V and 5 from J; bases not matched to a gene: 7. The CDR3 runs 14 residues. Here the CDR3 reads CASTPGQGRTEAFF. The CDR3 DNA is TGTGCCAGCACCCCGGGACAGGGGAGAACTGAAGCTTTCTTT.

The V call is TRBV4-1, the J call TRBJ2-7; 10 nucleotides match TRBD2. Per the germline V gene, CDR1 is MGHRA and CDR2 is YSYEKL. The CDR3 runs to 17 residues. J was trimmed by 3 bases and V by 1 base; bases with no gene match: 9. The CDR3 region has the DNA TGCGCCAGCAGCCAAGTGACTAGCGGGCAAAGCTTCTACGAGCAGTACTTC. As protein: CASSQVTSGQSFYEQYF.

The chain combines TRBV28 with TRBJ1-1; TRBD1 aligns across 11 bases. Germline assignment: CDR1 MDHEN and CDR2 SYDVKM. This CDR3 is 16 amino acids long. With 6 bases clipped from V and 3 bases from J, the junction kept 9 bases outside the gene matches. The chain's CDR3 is CASSSGQGDGYTEAFF. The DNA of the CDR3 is TGTGCCAGCAGCTCGGGACAGGGGGATGGGTACACTGAAGCTTTCTTT. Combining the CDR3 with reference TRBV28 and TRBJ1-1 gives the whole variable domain DVKVTQSSRYLVKRTGEKVFLECVQDMDHENMFWYRQDPGLGLRLIYFSYDVKMKEKGDIPEGYSVSREKKERFSLILESASTNQTSMYLCASSSGQGDGYTEAFFGQGTRLTVV.

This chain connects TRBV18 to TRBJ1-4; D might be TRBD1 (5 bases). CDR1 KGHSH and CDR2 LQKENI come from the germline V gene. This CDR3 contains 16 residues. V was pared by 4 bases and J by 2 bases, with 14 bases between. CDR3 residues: CASSLGGVVTNEKLFF. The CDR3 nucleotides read TGTGCCAGCTCACTTGGAGGGGTAGTGACTAATGAAAAACTGTTTTTT.

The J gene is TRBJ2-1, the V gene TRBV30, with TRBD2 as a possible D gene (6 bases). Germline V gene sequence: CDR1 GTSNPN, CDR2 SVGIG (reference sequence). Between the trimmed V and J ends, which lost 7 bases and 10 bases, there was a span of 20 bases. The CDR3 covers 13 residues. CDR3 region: CASGRDLMKEQFF. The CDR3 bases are TGTGCCTCGGGGCGGGATCTAATGAAGGAGCAGTTCTTC.

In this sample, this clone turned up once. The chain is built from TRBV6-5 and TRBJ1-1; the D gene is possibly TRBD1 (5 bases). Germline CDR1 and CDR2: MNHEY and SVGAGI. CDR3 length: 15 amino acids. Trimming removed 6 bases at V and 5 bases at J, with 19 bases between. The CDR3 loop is CASSHQRRGGTEAFF. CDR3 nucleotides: TGTGCCAGCAGCCACCAGAGAAGGGGAGGAACTGAAGCTTTCTTT.

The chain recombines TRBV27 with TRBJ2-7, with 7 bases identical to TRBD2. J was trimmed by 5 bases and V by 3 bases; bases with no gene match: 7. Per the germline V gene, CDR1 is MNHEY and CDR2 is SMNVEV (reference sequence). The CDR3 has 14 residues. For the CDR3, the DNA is TGTGCCAGCAGTTTTGGCGGGAGCTTTAACGAGCAGTACTTC. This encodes CASSFGGSFNEQYF.

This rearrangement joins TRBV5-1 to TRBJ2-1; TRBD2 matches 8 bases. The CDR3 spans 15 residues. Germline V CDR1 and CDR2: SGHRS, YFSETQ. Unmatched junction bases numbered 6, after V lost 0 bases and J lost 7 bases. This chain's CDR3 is CASSLAGGPGNEQFF. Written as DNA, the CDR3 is TGCGCCAGCAGCTTGGCGGGAGGGCCGGGTAATGAGCAGTTCTTC.

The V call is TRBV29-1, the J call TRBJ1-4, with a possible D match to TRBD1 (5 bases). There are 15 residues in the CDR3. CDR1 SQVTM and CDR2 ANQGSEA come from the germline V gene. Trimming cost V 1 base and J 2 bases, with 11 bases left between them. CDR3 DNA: TGCAGCGTTGAAGCCTCTGGGGCCACTAATGAAAAACTGTTTTTT. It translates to CSVEASGATNEKLFF.

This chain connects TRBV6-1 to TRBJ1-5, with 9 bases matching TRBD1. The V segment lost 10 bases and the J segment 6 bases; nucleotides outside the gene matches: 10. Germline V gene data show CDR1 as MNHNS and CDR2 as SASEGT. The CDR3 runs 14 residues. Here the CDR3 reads CATEDRGRSQPQHF. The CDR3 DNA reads TGTGCCACCGAGGACAGGGGAAGAAGTCAGCCCCAGCATTTT.

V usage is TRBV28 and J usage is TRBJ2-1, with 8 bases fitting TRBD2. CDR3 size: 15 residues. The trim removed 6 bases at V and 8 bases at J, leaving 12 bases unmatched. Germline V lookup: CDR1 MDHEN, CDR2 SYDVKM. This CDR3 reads CASRTKRENIYEQFF. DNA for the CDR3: TGTGCCAGCAGGACCAAGCGGGAGAACATCTATGAGCAGTTCTTC.

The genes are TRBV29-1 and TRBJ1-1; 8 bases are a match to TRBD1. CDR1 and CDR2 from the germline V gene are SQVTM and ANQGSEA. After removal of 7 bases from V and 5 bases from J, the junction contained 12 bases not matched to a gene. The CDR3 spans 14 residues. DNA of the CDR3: TGCAGCGCCCCTGGGCAGGGGGCTTGGACTGAAGCTTTCTTT. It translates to CSAPGQGAWTEAFF. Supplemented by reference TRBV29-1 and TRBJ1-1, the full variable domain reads SAVISQKPSRDICQRGTSLTIQCQVDSQVTMMFWYRQQPGQSLTLIATANQGSEATYESGFVIDKFPISRPNLTFSTLTVSNMSPEDSSIYLCSAPGQGAWTEAFFGQGTRLTVV.

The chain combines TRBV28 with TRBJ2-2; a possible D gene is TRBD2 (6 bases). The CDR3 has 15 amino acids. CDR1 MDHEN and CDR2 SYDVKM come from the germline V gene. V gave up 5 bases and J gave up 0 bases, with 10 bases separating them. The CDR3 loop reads CASSPGEANTGELFF. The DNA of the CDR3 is TGTGCCAGCAGTCCCGGGGAGGCGAACACCGGGGAGCTGTTTTTT.

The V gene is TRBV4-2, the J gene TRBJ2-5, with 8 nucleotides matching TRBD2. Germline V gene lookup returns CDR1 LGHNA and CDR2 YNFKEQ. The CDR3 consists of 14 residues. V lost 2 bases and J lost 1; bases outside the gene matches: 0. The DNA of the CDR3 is TGTGCCAGCAGCCAAACTAGCGGCCAAGAGACCCAGTACTTC. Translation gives CASSQTSGQETQYF.